This T cell receptor beta chain was captured by sequencing in a study of graft-versus-host responses after intestinal transplantation. Study at large: Anti-thymocyte globulin served as induction for all recipients, who then took tacrolimus and steroids for about 3 years.

General study points: Circulating GvH clones peaking coincided with falling HvG clones soon after transplant. In recipient marrow, GvH clones were found, and some appeared first in ileum or blood. The study found high graft-versus-host to host-versus-graft clonal ratios in allografts of patients with graft-donor T cell macrochimerism.

Measured with immunoSEQ multiplex PCR; TCRdb has only the in-frame clones, and not every one. The table records tens of thousands of clones, around 92% of them present only once. This CDR3 contains 14 residues. Germline V gene data show CDR1 as MRHNA and CDR2 as SNTAGT. V gave up 3 bases and J gave up 0 bases, with 7 bases separating them. Concerning this clone itself: The antigen remains undetermined.

The receptor comes from a human donor who received an intestinal transplant. This material consisted of unstimulated CD4+ T cells sorted from spleen or lymph node cells, taken before intestinal transplant. The chain recombines TRBV6-4 with TRBJ2-3; possible D gene TRBD2, 5 bases. This CDR3 reads CASSESGSTDTQYF. DNA for the CDR3: TGTGCCAGCAGTGAGAGCGGAAGCACAGATACGCAGTATTTT.